These 29 T cell receptor beta chains were sequenced from one sample in a study of regulatory T cells in long-lasting Graves disease. Time point meaning: newly diagnosed GD, antithyroid drugs for less than 3 months. Generation of the TCR library employed RNA extracted from PBMCs. Building of the TCR beta libraries involved iRepertoire HTBI primers and Arm-PCR of CDR3 regions. Each CDR3 protein is one row after TCRdb ran MiXCR on the multiplex PCR reads. The sample records roughly 320,000 distinct CDR3 sequences, 16% being singletons. In addition, the sample was reused for a study of T cells in Graves' hyperthyroidism and ophthalmopathy.

Sequencing used peripheral blood mononuclear cells (PBMCs), obtained at new diagnosis, from a patient treated with antithyroid drugs. Receptor source: a man aged 40-49 years with Graves disease.

This clonotype was seen many times. The genes are TRBV7-2 and TRBJ2-7; D is ambiguous. CDR1 SGHTA and CDR2 FQGNSA come from the germline V gene. Deletions cut 0 bases from V and 5 bases from J, with 5 bases between. This CDR3 has 12 residues. The CDR3 spells CASSLAWDEQYF. Written as DNA, the CDR3 is TGTGCCAGCAGCTTAGCGTGGGACGAGCAGTACTTC.

A few counts support this clonotype. The chain employs TRBV27 and TRBJ2-2; D call uncertain. Germline V gives CDR1 MNHEY, CDR2 SMNVEV (reference sequence). Trimming pared 2 bases from V and 7 bases from J, leaving 11 bases between. This CDR3 region has 14 residues. The chain's CDR3 is CASSLRRSGGELFF. The CDR3 bases are TGTGCCAGCAGTTTAAGGCGGTCCGGCGGGGAGCTGTTTTTT.

V usage is TRBV12-5 and J usage is TRBJ2-3, with TRBD2 matching 13 bases. Losses at the gene ends were 5 bases for V and 2 bases for J; bases not matched to a gene: 4. The germline gives CDR1 LGHNT, CDR2 FRNRAP. The CDR3 is 16 amino acids. The CDR3 region is CASGRGLAGNTDTQYF. In DNA form, the CDR3 reads TGTGCTAGTGGTCGGGGACTAGCGGGGAACACAGATACGCAGTATTTT.

There are many counts of this clonotype. The J gene is TRBJ2-1, the V gene TRBV24-1; 7 bases agree with TRBD1. The length of the CDR3 is 17 residues. Germline CDR1 reads KGHDR; CDR2 reads SFDVKD. The V and J ends lost 3 bases and 0 bases, in that order; junction bases with no gene match: 7. The DNA of the CDR3 is TGTGCCACCAGTGATATTACACAGGGGAGCTCCTACAATGAGCAGTTCTTC. Its protein product is CATSDITQGSSYNEQFF.

This clonotype came up many times. The DNA for the CDR3 is TGCGCCAGCAGCTTGGGCCCCGGGGGTTACACAGATACGCAGTATTTT. Translation gives CASSLGPGGYTDTQYF. The chain joins TRBV5-1 to TRBJ2-3; D possibly corresponds to TRBD2 (6 bases). Germline V lookup: CDR1 SGHRS, CDR2 YFSETQ. The length of the CDR3 is 16 residues. Trimming pared 0 bases from V and 2 bases from J, leaving 13 bases between.

V and J are TRBV2 and TRBJ2-1; TRBD1 aligns across 7 bases. Trimming at V came to 9 bases and at J to 4 bases, leaving 9 bases not matched to a gene. The CDR3 has 14 residues. The germline CDR1 and CDR2 sequences are SNHLY and FYNNEI. CDR3: CARGSGTAYNEQFF. The CDR3 bases are TGTGCCAGGGGGTCCGGGACAGCATACAATGAGCAGTTCTTC.

In this sample, this clonotype turned up a few times. This sequence joins TRBV7-2 and TRBJ1-3; possible D gene TRBD1, 5 bases. V was trimmed by 2 bases and J by 2 bases, leaving 10 bases between them. The CDR3 is 15 amino acids. The germline CDR1 and CDR2 sequences are SGHTA and FQGNSA. CDR3 in amino acids: CASSLMWGAGNTIYF. The CDR3 DNA reads as TGTGCCAGCAGCTTAATGTGGGGCGCTGGAAACACCATATATTTT.

Many counts were recorded for this clonotype. V and J are TRBV11-3 and TRBJ1-3; possible D gene TRBD1, 5 bases. The CDR3 consists of 14 residues. Trimming took 8 bases from V and 2 from J, leaving 13 bases between them. Germline CDR1 SGHNT, CDR2 YENEEA. CDR3 region: CASRIGTAGNTIYF. In DNA, the CDR3 is TGTGCCAGCCGCATTGGGACGGCTGGAAACACCATATATTTT.

This clonotype was recorded many times. V usage is TRBV30 and J usage is TRBJ2-6; D remains unclear. V shed 5 bases and J shed 0 bases, with 11 bases lying between them. The CDR3 sequence is 15 residues long. CDR1 and CDR2 (germline): GTSNPN, SVGIG (reference sequence). The CDR3 loop is CAWGPDNSGANVLTF. In nucleotides, the CDR3 is TGTGCCTGGGGGCCAGATAACTCTGGGGCCAACGTCCTGACTTTC.

This clonotype was counted ten times or more. The chain carries TRBV24-1 and TRBJ1-2; TRBD1 matches at 9 bases. CDR1 is KGHDR and CDR2 is SFDVKD in the germline V gene. The CDR3 spans 15 residues. With 3 bases clipped from V and 4 bases from J, the junction kept 5 bases outside the gene matches. CDR3 DNA: TGTGCCACCAGTGATCACGGGACAGGGCTCTATGGCTACACCTTC. Its protein product is CATSDHGTGLYGYTF.

There are many counts of this clonotype. V is TRBV29-1 and J is TRBJ2-1, with a tentative D call TRBD1 (5 bases). The V and J ends lost 7 bases and 8 bases respectively, with 12 bases between them. This CDR3 is built from 11 residues. The germline V gene encodes CDR1 SQVTM and CDR2 ANQGSEA. CDR3 DNA: TGCAGCGGTACAGGTTTCGATGAGCAGTTCTTC. This gives the protein CSGTGFDEQFF.

The CDR3 coding sequence is TGTGCCAGCAGTACGACAGGGCGAGCTAACTATGGCTACACCTTC. Amino acids: CASSTTGRANYGYTF. The chain recombines TRBV27 with TRBJ1-2, with 7 bases that match TRBD1. This CDR3 spans 15 amino acids. Per the germline V gene, CDR1 is MNHEY and CDR2 is SMNVEV (reference sequence). V was pared by 5 bases and J by 0 bases, with 6 bases of the junction left unmatched.

There are many counts of this clonotype. The chain combines TRBV2 with TRBJ2-3, with D perhaps TRBD2 (5 bases). Trimming stripped 4 bases from V and 4 bases from J, with 12 bases between. Germline assignment: CDR1 SNHLY and CDR2 FYNNEI. This CDR3 contains 14 residues. The CDR3 is CASSVRLAPDTQYF. The CDR3 region has the DNA TGTGCCAGCAGTGTAAGGCTAGCCCCAGATACGCAGTATTTT.

In this sample, this clonotype turned up many times. The chain joins TRBV7-6 to TRBJ2-7; 9 bases are a match to TRBD1. The CDR3 runs to 14 residues. Germline-derived CDR1 and CDR2 are SGHVS and FNYEAQ. Trimming at V came to 2 bases and at J to 6 bases, leaving 5 bases not matched to a gene. The DNA of the CDR3 is TGTGCCAGCAGCTTATCGGGACAGGGCACCGAGCAGTACTTC. Translating it yields CASSLSGQGTEQYF.

DNA of the CDR3: TGCAGCGTTCGAGGGGGGGCCTCCAATGAGCAGTTCTTC. It encodes CSVRGGASNEQFF. The chain recombines TRBV29-1 with TRBJ2-1; D is possibly TRBD2 (7 bases). Germline CDR1 SQVTM, CDR2 ANQGSEA. The CDR3 runs to 13 residues. Trimming took off 5 bases at V and 6 bases at J, with 14 bases between the two ends.

J is TRBJ2-2 and V is TRBV24-1, with unresolved D. V was cut by 0 bases and J by 0 bases, with 10 bases left in between. CDR1 KGHDR and CDR2 SFDVKD come from the germline V gene. The CDR3 is 17 amino acids. The CDR3 is CATSDLHEAANTGELFF. The DNA of the CDR3 is TGTGCCACCAGTGATTTGCACGAGGCAGCGAACACCGGGGAGCTGTTTTTT.

This clonotype has a count of ten or more. This chain uses TRBV18 with TRBJ1-4; D is perhaps TRBD1 (6 bases). The CDR3 sequence is 15 residues long. CDR1 and CDR2 (germline): KGHSH, LQKENI. V was trimmed by 4 bases and J by 7 bases, leaving 16 bases between them. CDR3 in DNA: TGTGCCAGCTCACGGGATGGGGGGCGCCGTGAAAAACTGTTTTTT. Protein: CASSRDGGRREKLFF.

This clonotype has at least ten counts. The genes are TRBV6-1 and TRBJ2-7; D is perhaps TRBD1 (6 bases). The V and J ends lost 6 bases and 7 bases respectively, with 22 bases between them. Germline V gene sequence: CDR1 MNHNS, CDR2 SASEGT. The CDR3 spans 15 residues. This CDR3 reads CASRKTGSSGGEQYF. The CDR3 bases are TGTGCCAGCAGGAAGACAGGATCTTCGGGCGGGGAGCAGTACTTC.

This clonotype was recorded at least ten times. V usage is TRBV7-2 and J usage is TRBJ2-7, with 7 nucleotides matching TRBD2. Per the germline V gene, CDR1 is SGHTA and CDR2 is FQGNSA. CDR3 length: 13 amino acids. Trimming at V came to 6 bases and at J to 2 bases, leaving 4 bases not matched to a gene. CDR3 protein: CASSFRGAYEQYF. CDR3 nucleotides: TGTGCCAGCAGTTTTCGGGGGGCCTACGAGCAGTACTTC.

The sample holds many counts of this clonotype. V gene TRBV25-1 combines with J gene TRBJ1-1; a possible D gene is TRBD1 (5 bases). The CDR3 runs to 18 residues. Germline CDR1 MGHDK, CDR2 SYGVNS. V lost 4 bases and J 2 bases, leaving 23 bases between the germline ends. The CDR3: CASSAYTVNRSINTEAFF. The CDR3 coding sequence is TGTGCCAGCAGTGCATATACCGTCAACAGGTCCATAAACACTGAAGCTTTCTTT.

This clonotype has at least ten counts. The V and J genes are TRBV13 and TRBJ1-1, with D perhaps matching TRBD1 (5 bases). Per germline, CDR1 PRHDT and CDR2 FYEKMQ (reference sequence). The CDR3 is 17 amino acids. Trimming took 1 base from V and 2 from J, leaving 17 bases between them. CDR3 in DNA: TGTGCCAGCAGCTTAGACCTTTATGGGGGGATCAACACTGAAGCTTTCTTT. Translating it yields CASSLDLYGGINTEAFF.

This clonotype was recorded at least ten times. CDR3 bases: TGTGCCAGCAGCCCTCCGGTCCTTAATGAAAAACTGTTTTTT. Amino acids: CASSPPVLNEKLFF. The V and J genes are TRBV7-9 and TRBJ1-4; D gene ambiguous. In germline, CDR1 is SEHNR, CDR2 FQNEAQ (reference sequence). The V gene lost 5 bases and the J gene lost 4 bases, with 11 bases spanning the gap. The CDR3 has 14 residues. Complete variable domain (other parts from reference TRBV7-9 and TRBJ1-4): DTGVSQNPRHKITKRGQNVTFRCDPISEHNRLYWYRQTLGQGPEFLTYFQNEAQLEKSRLLSDRFSAERPKGSFSTLEIQRTEQGDSAMYLCASSPPVLNEKLFFGSGTQLSVL.

This clonotype occurred many times. The chain joins TRBV6-1 to TRBJ2-1; 13 positions agree with TRBD2. The CDR3 has 15 amino acids. Looked up from germline, CDR1 is MNHNS and CDR2 is SASEGT. J was trimmed by 7 bases and V by 5 bases; bases with no gene match: 5. The CDR3 protein is CASSRLAGGLNEQFF. In nucleotides, the CDR3 is TGTGCCAGCAGTCGACTAGCGGGGGGATTGAATGAGCAGTTCTTC.

This clonotype has only a few counts. The chain joins TRBV10-3 to TRBJ1-4; D perhaps matches TRBD1 (6 bases). This CDR3 has 14 residues. Deletions cut 4 bases from V and 7 bases from J, with 13 bases between. Germline CDR1 ENHRY, CDR2 SYGVKD. The chain's CDR3 is CAISAQGGSEKLFF. For the CDR3, the DNA is TGTGCCATCAGTGCACAGGGCGGGAGTGAAAAACTGTTTTTT.

This clonotype was picked up many times. The CDR3 region has the DNA TGTGCCAGCAGTGGCCCATCGGGAACCCAGTACTTC. This encodes CASSGPSGTQYF. The rearrangement links TRBV28 to TRBJ2-5, with D perhaps TRBD2 (5 bases). The length of the CDR3 is 12 residues. Deletions cut 5 bases from V and 8 bases from J, with 12 bases between. Germline loops: CDR1 MDHEN, CDR2 SYDVKM.

The CDR3 DNA follows: TGTGCCAGCAGTAACAATAGGGACTCCAGTGAGCAGTTCTTC. It codes for CASSNNRDSSEQFF. The V call is TRBV6-1, the J call TRBJ2-1, with D tentatively TRBD2 (6 bases). The CDR3 has 14 residues. V was shortened by 5 bases and J by 9 bases, with 17 bases between the two germline ends. From germline, CDR1 is MNHNS and CDR2 SASEGT.

This clonotype was seen ten or more times. The J gene is TRBJ1-1, the V gene TRBV19; TRBD1 might be the D (6 bases). Germline assignment: CDR1 LNHDA and CDR2 SQIVND (reference sequence). The CDR3 is made up of 14 amino acids. V was cut by 7 bases and J by 0 bases, with 12 bases left in between. This CDR3 is CASIQGNMNTEAFF. CDR3 sequence (DNA): TGTGCCAGTATACAGGGAAACATGAACACTGAAGCTTTCTTT.

This clonotype appeared a few times. This chain uses TRBV5-6 with TRBJ2-5, with D possibly being TRBD1 (6 bases). Trimming removed 0 bases at V and 5 bases at J, with 17 bases between. This CDR3 contains 16 residues. Germline CDR1 SGHDT, CDR2 YYEEEE. CDR3 amino acids: CASSLEGSGVEETQYF. DNA of the CDR3: TGTGCCAGCAGCTTGGAGGGGTCAGGGGTTGAGGAGACCCAGTACTTC.

Points on this clonotype: This may come from a read error, since a much larger clone is one base off. The chain combines TRBV6-1 with TRBJ1-1; no reliable D call. The V gene lost 11 bases and the J gene lost 0 bases, with 16 bases spanning the gap. Looked up from germline, CDR1 is MNHNS and CDR2 is SASEGT. This CDR3 is built from 14 residues. Here the CDR3 DNA reads TGTGCCTCTTTCCCGGAACCGATGAACACTGAAGCTTTCTTT. This codes for CASFPEPMNTEAFF.